Detailed here is one T cell receptor (beta chain). TCRdb keeps only in-frame clones here, not all; method: immunoSEQ multiplex PCR. The sample yields around 70,000 clones, roughly 76% seen once. The source of the sample is a study of radiotherapy plus CTLA-4 blockade in lung cancer. The CDR3 has 14 amino acids. The germline gives CDR1 SGHTS, CDR2 YDEGEE. Unmatched junction bases numbered 5, after V lost 3 bases and J lost 2 bases. The J gene is TRBJ2-7, the V gene TRBV5-8, with 7 bases identical to TRBD1. The sequencing here drew on peripheral blood, taken from a patient treated with radiotherapy plus ipilimumab. This clonotype originated in a human donor with non-small cell lung cancer whose response to radiotherapy plus ipilimumab could not be evaluated. Some clones in this sample may be carry-over from other donors' samples. Here the CDR3 DNA reads TGTGCCAGCAGCTCAACCGGGACAGCCTACGAGCAGTACTTC. This encodes CASSSTGTAYEQYF.